This T cell receptor beta chain stems from a study of shared clonotypes between healthy human individuals. General study points: Clonotype sharing levels among donors were expected to vary with sequencing depth.

There are 15 residues in the CDR3. The V end was cut by 5 bases, the J end by 1 base, with 14 bases between. Germline-derived CDR1 and CDR2 are SQVTM and ANQGSEA. Comment on this clone: Its cognate antigen is unknown.

The unsorted PBMC replicate PCRs were performed with approximately 300 ng DNA, around 27,000 T cell genomes. Using ten immunoSEQ deep assay plates, investigators sequenced unsorted PBMC DNA. Sequencing used immunoSEQ multiplex PCR; TCRdb keeps in-frame clones, though not all of them. The sample holds 450,000 to 500,000 clones, less than 80% seen once. This clonotype originated in a middle-aged woman in good health. Some clones in this sample may be carry-over from other donors' samples. Sequencing was performed on PBMCs. This chain links TRBV29-1 with TRBJ1-4; D is unresolved. The CDR3 DNA reads as TGCAGCGTTCCCGGTCCCCGGGGAACTAATGAAAAACTGTTTTTT. Translating it yields CSVPGPRGTNEKLFF. Using reference TRBV29-1 and TRBJ1-4 for the parts outside the CDR3, the full variable domain is SAVISQKPSRDICQRGTSLTIQCQVDSQVTMMFWYRQQPGQSLTLIATANQGSEATYESGFVIDKFPISRPNLTFSTLTVSNMSPEDSSIYLCSVPGPRGTNEKLFFGSGTQLSVL.